Below are 30 T cell receptor beta chains sequenced from a single sample in a study of control samples from healthy donors and cancer patients. This table comes from immunoSEQ multiplex PCR, and its TCRdb copy is limited to in-frame clones, with some not included. The repertoire holds approximately 51,000 clones, with 80% as singletons. Sequencing was carried out using blood. The source of these receptors is a man between 65 and 85 years old in good health.

The genes are TRBV7-9 and TRBJ2-3; D is perhaps TRBD2 (7 bases). This CDR3 region has 15 residues. Germline CDR1 and CDR2: SEHNR and FQNEAQ (reference sequence). V was clipped by 3 bases and J by 2 bases, with 12 bases between them. The CDR3 region is CASSFQGGVTDTQYF. The CDR3 nucleotides are TGTGCCAGCAGCTTCCAAGGGGGGGTCACAGATACGCAGTATTTT.

The rearrangement uses TRBV7-2 and TRBJ1-1, with a weak D call TRBD1 (6 bases). The V gene lost 5 bases and the J gene lost 8 bases, with 15 bases spanning the gap. The CDR3 sequence is 13 residues long. Germline V gene lookup returns CDR1 SGHTA and CDR2 FQGNSA. In nucleotides, the CDR3 is TGTGCCAGCAGCCCCCGACAGGCATTCGAAGCTTTCTTT. Residues: CASSPRQAFEAFF.

The chain carries TRBV7-9 and TRBJ1-5; no clear D gene. V lost 1 base, J lost 3 bases, and 7 bases lay in between. The germline V gene encodes CDR1 SEHNR and CDR2 FQNEAQ (reference sequence). The CDR3 spans 14 residues. CDR3 protein: CASSLVQINQPQHF. DNA for the CDR3: TGTGCCAGCAGCTTAGTACAAATCAATCAGCCCCAGCATTTT. Full variable domain (outside the CDR3, taken from reference TRBV7-9 and TRBJ1-5): DTGVSQNPRHKITKRGQNVTFRCDPISEHNRLYWYRQTLGQGPEFLTYFQNEAQLEKSRLLSDRFSAERPKGSFSTLEIQRTEQGDSAMYLCASSLVQINQPQHFGDGTRLSIL.

The chain is built from TRBV28 and TRBJ2-3, with a tentative D call TRBD1 (6 bases). V lost 7 bases and J lost 0, with 17 bases in between. This CDR3 comprises 16 residues. The V gene's germline CDR1 is MDHEN and CDR2 SYDVKM. The CDR3 loop reads CASNQMGQGSTDTQYF. CDR3 nucleotide sequence: TGTGCCAGCAACCAGATGGGACAAGGGAGCACAGATACGCAGTATTTT.

This clone has a handful of counts. V usage is TRBV7-9 and J usage is TRBJ1-2, with 7 bases aligning to TRBD1. V lost 0 bases, J lost 7 bases, and 14 bases stayed unmatched. The CDR3 has 17 residues. Germline CDR1 reads SEHNR; CDR2 reads FQNEAQ (reference sequence). CDR3 in amino acids: CASSLAFRTRGSLGYTF. The CDR3 DNA reads as TGTGCCAGCAGCTTAGCGTTTAGAACCAGGGGGTCTCTTGGCTACACCTTC.

V gene TRBV7-9 combines with J gene TRBJ2-1; possibly TRBD2 for D (7 bases). Germline CDR1 reads SEHNR; CDR2 reads FQNEAQ (reference sequence). CDR3 size: 17 residues. Trimming cost V 2 bases and J 6 bases, with 20 bases left between them. Here the CDR3 reads CASSLSPYGGDTNEQFF. The CDR3 region has the DNA TGTGCCAGCAGCTTATCCCCATATGGGGGGGACACCAATGAGCAGTTCTTC.

The chain is built from TRBV21-1 and TRBJ1-5. TRBV21-1 is reported as a pseudogene. There are 15 residues in the CDR3. The CDR3 bases are TGTGCCAGCAGCCCTCAGGCCTCGTTGCGGCAGCCCCAGCATTTT. Its translation is CASSPQASLRQPQHF.

The J gene is TRBJ2-4, the V gene TRBV19, with 10 bases lining up with TRBD1. Germline CDR1 LNHDA, CDR2 SQIVND (reference sequence). The CDR3 loop spans 15 amino acids. V lost 7 bases to trimming and J lost 1 base; unmatched junction nucleotides: 4. CDR3 protein: CASTPGQGAKNIQYF. The CDR3, as DNA: TGTGCCAGTACCCCGGGACAGGGGGCCAAAAACATTCAGTACTTC.

The rearrangement uses TRBV30 and TRBJ1-2; TRBD1 agrees at 9 bases. The CDR3 contains 14 residues. J lost 8 bases, V lost 8 bases, and 15 bases had no gene match. Germline V lookup: CDR1 GTSNPN, CDR2 SVGIG (reference sequence). DNA for the CDR3: TGTGCCCACAGGGGGCCCCACTTGGGCGCAGGCTACACCTTC. Translating it yields CAHRGPHLGAGYTF. Full variable domain (missing parts from reference TRBV30 and TRBJ1-2): SQTIHQWPATLVQPVGSPLSLECTVEGTSNPNLYWYRQAAGRGLQLLFYSVGIGQISSEVPQNLSASRPQDRQFILSSKKLLLSDSGFYLCAHRGPHLGAGYTFGSGTRLTVV.

The chain employs TRBV27 and TRBJ1-5, with D possibly matching TRBD1 (6 bases). Trimming removed 4 bases at V and 4 bases at J, with 8 bases between. Germline CDR1 reads MNHEY; CDR2 reads SMNVEV (reference sequence). This CDR3 is 13 amino acids long. DNA for the CDR3: TGTGCCAGCAGTTACAGGGAAAATCAGCCCCAGCATTTT. This translates into CASSYRENQPQHF.

The V call is TRBV11-2, the J call TRBJ2-7; D not resolved. V was pared by 2 bases and J by 7 bases, with 18 bases between. Germline V gives CDR1 SGHAT, CDR2 FQNNGV. This CDR3 is built from 15 residues. CDR3 region: CASSLSIGSLMEQYF. The CDR3 coding sequence is TGTGCCAGCAGCTTATCAATCGGCAGCCTGATGGAGCAGTACTTC.

The V and J genes are TRBV27 and TRBJ2-7, with D possibly TRBD1 on 6 matching bases. V was cut by 5 bases and J by 1 base, with 15 bases left in between. The germline V gene encodes CDR1 MNHEY and CDR2 SMNVEV (reference sequence). The CDR3 is 15 amino acids. The CDR3 DNA sequence: TGTGCCAGCAGTCCACGACAGGATGGGTCCTACGAGCAGTACTTC. It yields the protein CASSPRQDGSYEQYF.

The chain carries TRBV2 and TRBJ1-1, with D possibly being TRBD1 (5 bases). CDR1 SNHLY and CDR2 FYNNEI come from the germline V gene. The CDR3 totals 16 residues. Trimming stripped 7 bases from V and 3 bases from J, with 21 bases between. The CDR3 reads CASTPPTGVTHTEAFF. CDR3 nucleotides: TGTGCCAGCACCCCACCGACGGGGGTAACGCACACTGAAGCTTTCTTT.

In DNA form, the CDR3 reads TGTGCCATAGGGAGGGGGGGCACCTACGAGCAGTACTTC. This gives the protein CAIGRGGTYEQYF. This rearrangement joins TRBV2 to TRBJ2-7; D perhaps matches TRBD2 (7 bases). The germline gives CDR1 SNHLY, CDR2 FYNNEI. V lost 10 bases and J lost 2, with 15 bases in between. The CDR3 consists of 13 residues.

This clone has just one count. The chain couples TRBV5-1 to TRBJ2-3, with 9 bases aligning to TRBD2. From germline, CDR1 is SGHRS and CDR2 YFSETQ. The CDR3 runs to 16 residues. With V trimmed by 0 bases and J by 1 base, 3 bases remained unmatched. The CDR3 bases are TGCGCCAGCAGCTTGGCCTCTAGCGGGGGCACAGATACGCAGTATTTT. Translated, it gives CASSLASSGGTDTQYF.

The V gene is TRBV27, the J gene TRBJ2-7; TRBD2 matches at 9 bases. Trimming cost V 3 bases and J 2 bases; bases outside gene matches: 2. The CDR3 consists of 14 residues. Germline-derived CDR1 and CDR2 are MNHEY and SMNVEV (reference sequence). The CDR3 DNA follows: TGTGCCAGCAGTTTTCTAGCGGGGCCCTACGAGCAGTACTTC. Translating it yields CASSFLAGPYEQYF.

The CDR3 DNA reads as TGCGCCAGCAGCTTGGATGGGGCAGGGAAAACTGAAGCTTTCTTT. Its protein product is CASSLDGAGKTEAFF. V usage is TRBV5-1 and J usage is TRBJ1-1; D possibly corresponds to TRBD1 (5 bases). The length of the CDR3 is 15 residues. The V end lost 0 bases, the J end lost 5 bases, and 14 bases lay between the germline ends. Germline CDR1 SGHRS, CDR2 YFSETQ.

This clone was seen just once. The chain joins TRBV6-5 to TRBJ2-1; tentatively, D is TRBD2 (5 bases). The V and J ends lost 4 bases and 7 bases respectively, with 14 bases between them. CDR3 length equals 14 residues. Germline V gene data show CDR1 as MNHEY and CDR2 as SVGAGI. The CDR3 nucleotides read TGTGCCAGCAGTTGGCCCGGAGGCCAAAATGAGCAGTTCTTC. Translation gives CASSWPGGQNEQFF.

This clone occurred once. The J gene is TRBJ2-5, the V gene TRBV30; the match to TRBD2 covers 9 bases. Trimming cost V 3 bases and J 5 bases; bases outside gene matches: 4. Germline V gene lookup returns CDR1 GTSNPN and CDR2 SVGIG (reference sequence). The CDR3 has 13 residues. The CDR3 nucleotides are TGTGCCTGGAGCGGGAGCGGGGGGGAGACCCAGTACTTC. This sequence encodes CAWSGSGGETQYF.

The chain is built from TRBV14 and TRBJ2-1, with 10 bases matching TRBD2. There are 16 residues in the CDR3. V lost 4 bases, J lost 8 bases, and 11 bases stayed unmatched. CDR1 is SGHDN and CDR2 is FVKESK in the germline V gene. The CDR3: CASSRLLLAGADEQFF. Written as DNA, the CDR3 is TGTGCCAGCAGCCGCTTACTCCTAGCGGGAGCTGATGAGCAGTTCTTC. Filled out from reference TRBV14 and TRBJ2-1, the complete variable domain reads EAGVTQFPSHSVIEKGQTVTLRCDPISGHDNLYWYRRVMGKEIKFLLHFVKESKQDESGMPNNRFLAERTGGTYSTLKVQPAELEDSGVYFCASSRLLLAGADEQFFGPGTRLTVL.

The rearrangement links TRBV6-5 to TRBJ2-2; 7 bases fit TRBD1. CDR1 and CDR2 (germline): MNHEY, SVGAGI. This CDR3 has 15 residues. V lost 2 bases to trimming and J lost 3 bases; unmatched junction nucleotides: 3. CDR3 region: CASSYRGLDTGELFF. Written as DNA, the CDR3 is TGTGCCAGCAGTTACAGGGGGCTGGACACCGGGGAGCTGTTTTTT.

The CDR3 DNA reads TGTGCCAGCAGCTTAGGAAGCGGGGATGGAGAGCAGTACTTC. Its translation is CASSLGSGDGEQYF. This chain connects TRBV7-9 to TRBJ2-7, with TRBD2 matching 7 bases. Per germline, CDR1 SEHNR and CDR2 FQNEAQ (reference sequence). The CDR3 is made up of 14 amino acids. V lost 1 base, J lost 7 bases, and 7 bases stayed unmatched.

The rearrangement links TRBV6-5 to TRBJ1-4; D gene ambiguous. Trimming pared 8 bases from V and 4 bases from J, leaving 11 bases between. There are 13 residues in the CDR3. The V gene's germline CDR1 is MNHEY and CDR2 SVGAGI. CDR3 residues: CASRTVINEKLFF. Written as DNA, the CDR3 is TGTGCCAGCCGGACGGTTATTAATGAAAAACTGTTTTTT.

This clone appeared many times. The chain combines TRBV5-6 with TRBJ2-4; D is unclear. Germline loops: CDR1 SGHDT, CDR2 YYEEEE. This CDR3 region has 17 residues. With 0 bases removed from V and 2 bases from J, the gap between germline ends came to 15 bases. CDR3 residues: CASSLAVSVPSKNIQYF. CDR3 nucleotides: TGTGCCAGCAGCTTGGCGGTATCGGTTCCGTCCAAAAACATTCAGTACTTC.

The CDR3 protein is CATREGRTQYF. DNA of the CDR3: TGTGCCACCAGGGAGGGGAGGACCCAGTACTTC. The chain uses TRBV15 and TRBJ2-5; D perhaps matches TRBD2 (6 bases). V was shortened by 6 bases and J by 7 bases, with 9 bases between the two germline ends. Germline-derived CDR1 and CDR2 are LNHNV and YYDKDF (reference sequence). This CDR3 spans 11 amino acids.

The V and J genes are TRBV3-1 (or the pseudogene TRBV3-2) and TRBJ1-1, with TRBD1 as a possible D gene (5 bases). Germline values: CDR1 LGHDT, CDR2 YNNKEL (reference sequence). The CDR3 sequence is 14 residues long. Deletions cut 4 bases from V and 3 bases from J, with 12 bases between. This CDR3 reads CASSPRGGDTEAFF. DNA of the CDR3: TGTGCCAGCAGCCCCCGGGGGGGAGACACTGAAGCTTTCTTT.

The V gene is TRBV6-5, the J gene TRBJ2-7, with D tentatively TRBD1 or TRBD2 (5 bases each). Germline CDR1 and CDR2: MNHEY and SVGAGI. This CDR3 has 15 amino acids. V was trimmed by 4 bases and J by 0 bases, leaving 13 bases between them. CDR3 protein: CASSSLRDVSYEQYF. The CDR3 region has the DNA TGTGCCAGCAGTTCACTGAGGGACGTCTCCTACGAGCAGTACTTC.

This chain uses TRBV27 with TRBJ2-7, with 9 bases matching TRBD2. The CDR3 spans 15 residues. V was clipped by 2 bases and J by 1 base; unmatched bases: 3. The germline V gene has CDR1 MNHEY and CDR2 SMNVEV (reference sequence). The DNA for the CDR3 is TGTGCCAGCAGTTTAAGGGCGGGAGGGTCCTACGAGCAGTACTTC. It encodes CASSLRAGGSYEQYF.

The CDR3 loop reads CASSALGLAGHTQYF. The DNA for the CDR3 is TGTGCCAGCAGCGCCCTCGGGCTAGCGGGCCATACGCAGTATTTT. The V gene is TRBV9, the J gene TRBJ2-3; 8 positions agree with TRBD2. Germline CDR1 SGDLS, CDR2 YYNGEE. Germline trimming cut 3 bases from V and 7 bases from J; bases unmatched to any gene: 10. The CDR3 has 15 residues.

This sequence joins TRBV29-1 and TRBJ1-1; possible D gene TRBD1, 5 bases. This CDR3 has 14 residues. V dropped 7 bases and J dropped 3 bases, with 18 bases sitting between them. Germline V lookup: CDR1 SQVTM, CDR2 ANQGSEA. This CDR3 reads CSGGGSSADTEAFF. The CDR3 DNA follows: TGCAGCGGGGGGGGTTCTTCTGCCGACACTGAAGCTTTCTTT.